One T cell receptor beta chain is described in this entry. Antigen unknown. This entry comes from a study of blood T cells in healthy people across ages. Study-wide results and caveats: The donors' CMV status was not determined, possibly confounding changes in expanded clonotypes. Correlation between TCR beta diversity and naive T cell percentage was strong.

CDR3 length: 15 amino acids. CDR1 and CDR2 from the germline V gene are SGDLS and YYNGEE. The V end lost 0 bases, the J end lost 4 bases, and 13 bases lay between the germline ends. Isolation yielded PBMCs, at least 7 million per sample, in every case. A J-beta primer mix and a sample-barcoded 5' primer were used in a second PCR of about 7 to 12 cycles. The authors tagged each cDNA molecule using a template-switch adaptor with 12 random nucleotides. From the 5' RACE reads, TCRdb called clonotypes with MiXCR, one entry per CDR3 protein. Among around 870,000 distinct CDR3 sequences, 25% to 30% were seen once, and the ten largest hold about 18%.

The rearrangement uses TRBV9 and TRBJ1-2; D is unresolved. The specimen sequenced was blood. This clonotype originated in an elderly woman in good health. The CDR3 bases are TGTGCCAGCAGCGTAGGTGGTGCGGACTCCTATGGCTACACCTTC. It translates to CASSVGGADSYGYTF.